This T cell receptor beta chain was recorded in a study of control samples from healthy donors and cancer patients. V was cut by 1 base and J by 0 bases, with 10 bases left in between. Germline V gives CDR1 MGHRA, CDR2 YSYEKL. The CDR3 runs 15 residues. The method was immunoSEQ multiplex PCR; TCRdb's version includes in-frame clones alone and lacks a portion of them. The table records 70,000 to 80,000 clones, approximately 90% of them present only once. This clonotype originated in a woman aged 55 to 70 with head and neck cancer. Sequenced sample: PBMCs. The chain carries TRBV4-1 and TRBJ2-7, with TRBD2 as a possible D gene (5 bases). The CDR3 reads CASSQGGAASYEQYF. The DNA of the CDR3 is TGCGCCAGCAGCCAAGGGGGAGCGGCCTCCTACGAGCAGTACTTC.